The rows below give T cell receptor beta chains drawn from one sample of a study of CXCR3-negative and CXCR3-positive naive CD8 T cells. TCRdb reanalyzed the 5' RACE reads, giving one entry per CDR3 protein sequence and no DNA. The table for this sample gives approximately 100,000 distinct CDR3 sequences. The material sequenced was naive CXCR3+ CD8+ T cells from blood. Receptors were obtained from a human donor in good health. Some clones in this sample may be carry-over from other donors' samples. Both conserved end residues are part of each CDR3.

v_gene: TRBV4-1; j_gene: TRBJ1-2; len: 14; CDR3aa: CASSLETGNYGYTF
v_gene: TRBV27; j_gene: TRBJ2-2; len: 13; CDR3aa: CASSLPKTGELFF
v_gene: TRBV7-9; j_gene: TRBJ2-7; len: 13; CDR3aa: CASSLSIGDEQYF
v_gene: TRBV20-1; j_gene: TRBJ2-1; len: 16; CDR3aa: CSARILGIGAYNEQFF
v_gene: TRBV28; j_gene: TRBJ1-1; len: 13; CDR3aa: CASSLIGADEAFF
v_gene: TRBV7-6; j_gene: TRBJ2-7; len: 14; CDR3aa: CASSERDRLYEQYF
v_gene: TRBV3-1; j_gene: TRBJ2-3; len: 17; CDR3aa: CASSQDTSGTLTDTQYF
v_gene: TRBV29-1; j_gene: TRBJ1-2; len: 15; CDR3aa: CSVEDRQGAAYGCTF
v_gene: TRBV12-3/TRBV12-4; j_gene: TRBJ1-1; len: 14; CDR3aa: CASSFEGPNTEAFF
v_gene: TRBV29-1; j_gene: TRBJ2-3; len: 14; CDR3aa: CSVPGQGFTDTQYF
v_gene: TRBV27; j_gene: TRBJ1-4; len: 12; CDR3aa: CATQGAGEKLFF
v_gene: TRBV7-9; j_gene: TRBJ1-1; len: 13; CDR3aa: CASSRVGSTEAFF